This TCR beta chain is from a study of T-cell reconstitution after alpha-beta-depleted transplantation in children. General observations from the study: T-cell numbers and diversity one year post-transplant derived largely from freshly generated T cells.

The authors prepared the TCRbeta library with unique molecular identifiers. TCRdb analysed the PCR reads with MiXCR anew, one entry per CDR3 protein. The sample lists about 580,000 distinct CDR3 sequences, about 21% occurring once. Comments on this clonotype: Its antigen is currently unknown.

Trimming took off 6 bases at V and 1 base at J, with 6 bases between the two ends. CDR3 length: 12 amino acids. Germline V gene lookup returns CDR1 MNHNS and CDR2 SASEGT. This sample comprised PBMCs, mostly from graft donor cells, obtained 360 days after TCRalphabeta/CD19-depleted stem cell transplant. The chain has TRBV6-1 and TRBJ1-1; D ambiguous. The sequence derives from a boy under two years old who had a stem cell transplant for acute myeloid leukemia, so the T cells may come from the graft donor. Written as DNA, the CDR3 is TGTGCCAGCAGACTACAGAACACTGAAGCTTTCTTT. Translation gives CASRLQNTEAFF.